These T cell receptor beta chains were read from a single sample in a study of cytomegalovirus exposure and HLA in healthy donors. Repertoires were generated with immunoSEQ multiplex PCR, while TCRdb's copy carries only in-frame clones and drops some. Here the sample table reports tens of thousands of clones. Sample: PBMCs. The source is a middle-aged man in good health and CMV-seronegative. Both conserved end residues are part of each CDR3.

TRBJ2-2 | 14 | TRBV9 | CASSIGQITGELFF
TRBJ1-2 | 13 | TRBV27 | CASRGDNHYGYTF
TRBJ2-7 | 12 | TRBV4-1 | CASSQHRGEQYF
TRBJ2-5 | 14 | TRBV19 | CASSTQGVQETQYF
TRBJ1-3 | 15 | TRBV27 | CASSLARNPGNTIYF
TRBJ1-6 | 12 | TRBV6-5 | CASRGGTPPLHF
TRBJ2-5 | 18 | TRBV30 | CAWSLGKKPGLGAETQYF
TRBJ2-2 | 13 | TRBV2 | CASRGTWAGELFF
TRBJ1-5 | 17 | TRBV7-9 | CASSSLTGTASNQPQHF
TRBJ1-5 | 12 | TRBV29-1 | CSVGDRGQPQHF
TRBJ2-2 | 16 | TRBV10-3 | CAISGDRGANTGELFF
TRBJ2-5 | 14 | TRBV10-3 | CAIRSDRGLETQYF
TRBJ1-1 | 14 | TRBV5-1 | CASSLRWGDTEAFF
TRBJ1-4 | 15 | TRBV6-1 | CASGQGWGGNEKLFF
TRBJ2-2 | 19 | TRBV10-2 | CASSESGDRGLRNTGELFF
TRBJ1-2 | 16 | TRBV11-2 | CASSPAGTEINYGYTF
TRBJ1-4 | 14 | TRBV25-1 | CATSERKANEKLFF
TRBJ1-1 | 14 | TRBV6-1 | CASNQWGRDTEAFF
TRBJ2-5 | 13 | TRBV5-1 | CASSLGAGETQYF
TRBJ2-3 | 17 | TRBV29-1 | CSVRPGQGTHSTDTQYF
TRBJ2-1 | 15 | TRBV7-9 | CASSFPLATYNEQFF
TRBJ1-4 | 13 | TRBV5-1 | CASSLTGSEKLFF
TRBJ2-1 | 16 | TRBV4-1 | CASSHRGGASSNEQFF
TRBJ1-5 | 15 | TRBV11-2 | CASSLGSRGDQPQHF
TRBJ1-1 | 15 | TRBV5-6 | CASSLGGKGWTEAFF
TRBJ2-3 | 16 | TRBV5-1 | CASSSRLAGITDTQYF
TRBJ2-7 | 13 | TRBV5-1 | CASSLGQGIEQYF
TRBJ1-6 | 15 | TRBV5-6 | CASSPSFRGSSPLHF
TRBJ2-5 | 11 | TRBV20-1 | CSAGTRETQYF
TRBJ2-6 | 17 | TRBV4-2 | CASSQEGPISGANVLTF
TRBJ1-2 | 15 | TRBV19 | CASYSTTQGVKGYTF
TRBJ1-6 | 16 | TRBV7-8 | CASSHRQADYNSPLHF
TRBJ1-6 | 14 | TRBV7-8 | CASSPGQGRSVLHF
TRBJ1-6 | 15 | TRBV5-6 | CASSLRRRNNSPLHF
TRBJ2-7 | 15 | TRBV5-1 | CASSPDRSLTYEQYF
TRBJ1-2 | 13 | TRBV5-4 | CASSLGRAEGYTF
TRBJ1-1 | 13 | TRBV2 | CASRLGQNTEAFF
TRBJ1-1 | 15 | TRBV9 | CASSVGGQANTEAFF
TRBJ2-7 | 15 | TRBV18 | CASSPLAGDSYEQYF
TRBJ2-5 | 13 | TRBV5-4 | CASSLVDRETQYF
TRBJ2-1 | 18 | TRBV13 | CASSTPSGGGSIYNEQFF
TRBJ1-6 | 12 | TRBV7-9 | CASSLDISPLHF
TRBJ2-1 | 14 | TRBV5-4 | CASSSQRGWNEQFF
TRBJ2-3 | 20 | TRBV30 | CAWSRGGSPGSAGGRDTQYF
TRBJ2-1 | 15 | TRBV28 | CASIVSGGSWNEQFF
TRBJ2-1 | 15 | TRBV7-6 | CASSSLWRVGNEQFF
TRBJ1-4 | 16 | TRBV2 | CASPKSSGTMNEQLFF
TRBJ2-7 | 13 | TRBV19 | CASSPNRGLEQYF
TRBJ2-2 | 16 | TRBV18 | CASSPRRTANTGELFF
TRBJ2-4 | 11 | TRBV19 | CASSTGDIQYF
TRBJ2-5 | 13 | TRBV7-2 | CASNQGIQETQYF
TRBJ1-2 | 15 | TRBV4-2 | CASSQRYGESYGYTF
TRBJ2-1 | 14 | TRBV7-2 | CASSRTSDYNEQFF
TRBJ1-1 | 13 | TRBV5-4 | CASSTDSSTEAFF
TRBJ2-1 | 14 | TRBV18 | CASSQNSRDNEQFF
TRBJ2-3 | 15 | TRBV5-8 | CASSLVGGFSDTQYF